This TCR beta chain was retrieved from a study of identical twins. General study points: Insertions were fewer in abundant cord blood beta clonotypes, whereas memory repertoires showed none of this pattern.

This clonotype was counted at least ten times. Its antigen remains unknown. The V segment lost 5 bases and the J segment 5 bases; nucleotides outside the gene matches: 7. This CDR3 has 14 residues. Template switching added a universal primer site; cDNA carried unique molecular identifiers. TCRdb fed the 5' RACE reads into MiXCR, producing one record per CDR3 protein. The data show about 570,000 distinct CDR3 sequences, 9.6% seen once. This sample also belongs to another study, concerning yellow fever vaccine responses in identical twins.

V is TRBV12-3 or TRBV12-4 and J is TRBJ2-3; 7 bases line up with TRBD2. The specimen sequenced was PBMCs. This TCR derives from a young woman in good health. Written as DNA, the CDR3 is TGTGCCAGCAGTGCACTAGCGATCTTAGATACGCAGTATTTT. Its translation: CASSALAILDTQYF.